This T cell receptor beta chain derives from a study of beta chain features in type 1 diabetes. Findings of the study overall: Insertions at VDJ junctions were less frequent in type 1 diabetes patients. These patients also deleted more nucleotides at the same junctions.

CD4+ naive, central memory, regulatory and stem cell-like memory subsets were isolated by sorting on CD45RO/CCR7/CD25/CD127/CD95/CD27. cDNA synthesis used the whole RNA isolate, giving expressed TCRB sequences. The table came from immunoSEQ multiplex PCR; TCRdb's copy has only in-frame clones and leaves some out. The sample has more than 150,000 clones; around an eighth are singletons. This clone has a handful of counts. Its target is unknown. J lost 3 bases, V lost 5 bases, and 11 bases had no gene match. The CDR3 consists of 16 residues. Germline V CDR1 and CDR2: SGHVS, FNYEAQ. The chain links TRBV7-6 to TRBJ2-3, with 7 nucleotides matching TRBD2. This receptor was obtained from a woman aged 18-35 years in good health. Sequenced input: central memory CD4+ T cells from blood. As DNA, the CDR3 is TGTGCCAGCAGCGCGCAACAAGCGGGATTGACAGATACGCAGTATTTT. Its translation: CASSAQQAGLTDTQYF.